This TCR beta chain originates from a study of metastatic and nonmetastatic thyroid tumors. At the level of the study: Comparative analysis of repertoires was undertaken across blood and tumor or nodule tissue obtained from malignant and benign thyroid patients. Whole-study findings and limits: Malignant thyroid tumors reportedly had TCR beta diversity that was significantly higher than in benign nodules, in blood and tumor.

How the authors handled the data: Differences in CDR3 between clinicopathological groups were drawn on to build a classifier intended to discriminate distant-metastatic papillary thyroid cancer patients. TCRdb re-analyzed the PCR reads using MiXCR. TCRdb, rather than the study authors, made the V and J calls. Among roughly 13,000 clones, 26% were seen once, and the ten largest hold approximately 18%. Each patient came to thyroid surgery without any prior treatment (of any kind). Trimming stripped 1 base from V and 0 bases from J, with 9 bases between. This CDR3 has 15 residues. CDR1 and CDR2 from the germline V gene are MNHNS and SASEGT. This clone was detected only a few times. Its antigen is unknown.

The TCR was taken from a female donor with papillary thyroid cancer or a benign thyroid nodule (not recorded which). Some clones in this sample may be carry-over from other donors' samples. The rearrangement links TRBV6-1 to TRBJ1-1; D remains ambiguous. The specimen was tumor tissue. CDR3 region: CASSEVVAMNTEAFF. The CDR3 nucleotides read TGTGCCAGCAGTGAAGTCGTAGCTATGAACACTGAAGCTTTCTTT.